What follows describes a single TCR beta chain. This CDR3 comprises 14 residues. The junction had 4 bases not matched to a gene; V was cut back by 6 bases and J by 0 bases. The germline V gene encodes CDR1 ENHRY and CDR2 SYGVKD. These data belong to a study of cytomegalovirus exposure and HLA in healthy donors. PCR used 60 Vbeta primers and 13 Jbeta primers. Per the original methods: About 12 million of 65 million to 95 million unique TCR beta chains were shared, per a later count. Repertoires were generated with immunoSEQ multiplex PCR, while TCRdb's copy carries only in-frame clones and drops some. V and J calls and clone size come straight from that table; D and trimming were deduced from the DNA. Altogether about 200,000 clones are present, approximately 79% being singletons, with the ten largest covering about 0.22%.

This receptor was taken from a girl between 2 and 10 years old in good health and CMV-seronegative. The V call is TRBV10-3, the J call TRBJ1-2; 7 bases align to TRBD1. The sequencing sample was made of PBMCs. This CDR3 is CAISPTGSNYGYTF. For the CDR3, the DNA is TGTGCCATCAGCCCGACAGGGTCTAACTATGGCTACACCTTC.